The 32 T cell receptor beta chains below were found in one sample sequenced in a study of T cell responses to AZD1222 COVID-19 vaccine. Using immunoSEQ multiplex PCR, the repertoire was profiled, and TCRdb retains in-frame clones only, with some absent. The sample includes 110,000 or so clones, 80% to 95% of them seen just once. This specimen consisted of peripheral blood, obtained on day 0 of AZD1222 vaccination. The receptors were gathered from an adult in good health.

This chain uses TRBV7-3 with TRBJ2-6; D is ambiguous. The CDR3 runs to 14 residues. V was clipped by 3 bases and J by 1 base, with 4 bases between them. Germline V gene data show CDR1 as SGHTA and CDR2 as FQGTGA. The CDR3 here is CASSLGSGANVLTF. CDR3 nucleotide sequence: TGTGCCAGCAGCTTGGGTTCTGGGGCCAACGTCCTGACTTTC.

The chain links TRBV11-1 to TRBJ2-4, with TRBD1 matching over 9 bases. Germline V gives CDR1 SGHAT, CDR2 FQDESV (reference sequence). This CDR3 region has 15 residues. V trimming: 5 bases; J trimming: 1 base; junction bases outside the gene matches: 3. The CDR3 region is CASSKTGGAKNIQYF. CDR3 sequence (DNA): TGTGCCAGCAGCAAGACAGGGGGGGCCAAAAACATTCAGTACTTC. Looking up the rest from reference TRBV11-1 and TRBJ2-4 gives the full variable domain: EAEVAQSPRYKITEKSQAVAFWCDPISGHATLYWYRQILGQGPELLVQFQDESVVDDSQLPKDRFSAERLKGVDSTLKIQPAELGDSAMYLCASSKTGGAKNIQYFGAGTRLSVL.

The rearrangement uses TRBV4-2 and TRBJ1-4, with 8 bases lining up with TRBD1. Germline V CDR1 and CDR2: LGHNA, YNFKEQ. V was pared by 0 bases and J by 7 bases, with 10 bases of the junction left unmatched. This CDR3 contains 17 residues. CDR3 coding DNA: TGTGCCAGCAGCCAAGAAGGGACAGGAAGGATGGGTGAAAAACTGTTTTTT. Translated: CASSQEGTGRMGEKLFF.

This rearrangement joins TRBV19 to TRBJ1-3, with unresolved D. Germline-derived CDR1 and CDR2 are LNHDA and SQIVND (reference sequence). CDR3 size: 14 residues. Trimming shortened V by 3 bases and J by 4 bases, and 10 bases separated the two germline ends. This CDR3 reads CASSIGPGGNTIYF. The CDR3 bases are TGTGCCAGTAGTATCGGCCCGGGAGGAAACACCATATATTTT. Supplemented by reference TRBV19 and TRBJ1-3, the full variable domain reads DGGITQSPKYLFRKEGQNVTLSCEQNLNHDAMYWYRQDPGQGLRLIYYSQIVNDFQKGDIAEGYSVSREKKESFPLTVTSAQKNPTAFYLCASSIGPGGNTIYFGEGSWLTVV.

This sequence joins TRBV7-2 and TRBJ2-7; 8 bases align to TRBD2. The germline gives CDR1 SGHTA, CDR2 FQGNSA. The CDR3 consists of 14 residues. The trim removed 6 bases at V and 0 bases at J, leaving 4 bases unmatched. Here the CDR3 DNA reads TGTGCCAGCAGTTCGGGGGGGAGCTCCTACGAGCAGTACTTC. It codes for CASSSGGSSYEQYF. The entire variable domain, with the rest obtained from reference TRBV7-2 and TRBJ2-7, is as follows: GAGVSQSPSNKVTEKGKDVELRCDPISGHTALYWYRQSLGQGLEFLIYFQGNSAPDKSGLPSDRFSAERTGGSVSTLTIQRTQQEDSAVYLCASSSGGSSYEQYFGPGTRLTVT.

This CDR3 reads CASRSPGTGGFGYTF. The CDR3 coding sequence is TGTGCCAGCAGGTCCCCCGGGACAGGGGGCTTTGGCTACACCTTC. This chain joins TRBV5-6 and TRBJ1-2; the match to TRBD1 covers 12 bases. This CDR3 comprises 15 residues. V shed 5 bases and J 7 bases; nucleotides not matched to a gene: 9. Looked up from germline, CDR1 is SGHDT and CDR2 is YYEEEE.

The V and J genes are TRBV19 and TRBJ1-1; D gene unclear. This CDR3 contains 13 residues. From germline, CDR1 is LNHDA and CDR2 SQIVND (reference sequence). V was pared by 1 base and J by 1 base, with 4 bases between. The CDR3 coding sequence is TGTGCCAGTAGTATAGTTCCGAACACTGAAGCTTTCTTT. Its translation is CASSIVPNTEAFF.

CDR3 in amino acids: CASSPREGGDGNTIYF. The CDR3 DNA is TGTGCCAGCAGCCCGCGGGAAGGAGGGGATGGAAACACCATATATTTT. This rearrangement joins TRBV7-2 to TRBJ1-3; a weak D match, TRBD1 (5 bases). The germline CDR1 and CDR2 sequences are SGHTA and FQGNSA. Trimming left V 5 bases short and J 3 bases short, with 17 bases between. The CDR3 totals 16 residues.

This rearrangement joins TRBV27 to TRBJ2-5, with D maybe TRBD2 (6 bases). Trimming pared 4 bases from V and 4 bases from J, leaving 22 bases between. This CDR3 comprises 17 residues. Germline CDR1 reads MNHEY; CDR2 reads SMNVEV (reference sequence). As DNA, the CDR3 is TGTGCCAGCAGTTCGACGCGGGGCCCAGATTGGGGAGAGACCCAGTACTTC. Translated: CASSSTRGPDWGETQYF.

Here the CDR3 DNA reads TGTGCCAGCAGTTACGTCGCGGCGGGGGTTGCTGAAGCTTTCTTT. Its protein is CASSYVAAGVAEAFF. The chain couples TRBV6-5 to TRBJ1-1; possibly TRBD1 for D (5 bases). V was cut by 2 bases and J by 6 bases, with 16 bases left in between. This CDR3 has 15 amino acids. Germline CDR1 MNHEY, CDR2 SVGAGI.

V is TRBV24-1 and J is TRBJ2-1; D is unclear. Germline CDR1 KGHDR, CDR2 SFDVKD. There are 13 residues in the CDR3. The V and J ends lost 0 bases and 14 bases respectively, with 13 bases between them. The CDR3 sequence: CATSDLDIREKFF. CDR3 DNA: TGTGCCACCAGTGATTTGGACATACGAGAGAAGTTCTTC.

CDR3 bases: TGTGCCAGCAGTCCCCCGGGACAGGAAAATGAAAAACTGTTTTTT. Translating gives CASSPPGQENEKLFF. This chain links TRBV6-2 or TRBV6-3 with TRBJ1-4; 8 nucleotides align to TRBD1. CDR3 length: 15 amino acids. Per the germline V gene, CDR1 is MNHEY and CDR2 is SVGEGT. With V trimmed by 5 bases and J by 5 bases, 7 bases remained unmatched.

This clone turned up a few times. The rearrangement joins TRBV7-9 to TRBJ1-2, with 7 bases lining up with TRBD1. CDR3 length: 16 amino acids. Germline trimming cut 5 bases from V and 6 bases from J; bases unmatched to any gene: 15. CDR1 is SEHNR, CDR2 FQNEAQ, per germline (reference sequence). CDR3 loop: CASSPFGTAKGDGYTF. CDR3 sequence (DNA): TGTGCCAGCAGCCCTTTCGGGACAGCCAAAGGCGATGGCTACACCTTC.

CDR3: CASSQDRQGAQATNEKLFF. CDR3 DNA sequence: TGCGCCAGCAGCCAAGATCGGCAGGGGGCCCAAGCAACTAATGAAAAACTGTTTTTT. The chain recombines TRBV4-3 with TRBJ1-4; the match to TRBD1 covers 8 bases. Germline loops: CDR1 LGHNA, CDR2 YSLEER. This CDR3 has 19 amino acids. V dropped 0 bases and J dropped 0; count of bases not matched to a gene: 9.

This clone was counted once. V and J are TRBV29-1 and TRBJ1-4, with a weak D call TRBD1 (6 bases). In germline, CDR1 is SQVTM, CDR2 ANQGSEA. V was shortened by 6 bases and J by 1 base, with 12 bases between the two germline ends. The CDR3 is 14 amino acids. CDR3 sequence reads: CSVQGSGTNEKLFF. The CDR3 coding sequence is TGCAGCGTCCAGGGGAGTGGAACTAATGAAAAACTGTTTTTT.

This clone has just one count. The gene calls are TRBV6-2 or TRBV6-3 and TRBJ2-5, with D perhaps assigned TRBD1 or TRBD2 (6 bases each). The CDR3 extends over 15 amino acids. Trimming removed 8 bases at V and 5 bases at J, with 21 bases between. Germline-derived CDR1 and CDR2 are MNHEY and SVGEGT. CDR3 bases: TGTGCCAGCGGCCTGATGGGGGGCTTGGGTGAGACCCAGTACTTC. Its protein product is CASGLMGGLGETQYF.

V and J are TRBV7-8 and TRBJ2-5, with D perhaps matching TRBD1 or TRBD2 (5 bases each). V lost 5 bases to trimming and J lost 7 bases, with 14 bases between them. Germline CDR1 SGHVS, CDR2 FQNEAQ. CDR3 length: 13 amino acids. The chain's CDR3 is CASSTGTAGTQYF. The CDR3 DNA sequence: TGTGCCAGCAGCACCGGGACGGCGGGGACCCAGTACTTC. The full variable domain, with the rest looked up from reference TRBV7-8 and TRBJ2-5, is GAGVSQSPRYKVAKRGQDVALRCDPISGHVSLFWYQQALGQGPEFLTYFQNEAQLDKSGLPSDRFFAERPEGSVSTLKIQRTQQEDSAVYLCASSTGTAGTQYFGPGTRLLVL.

The V and J genes are TRBV7-2 and TRBJ1-2; D is ambiguous. The CDR3 totals 15 residues. The germline CDR1 and CDR2 sequences are SGHTA and FQGNSA. V lost 5 bases and J lost 2, with 15 bases in between. The CDR3 nucleotides are TGTGCCAGCAGCCTTCGGGCGACCTCAAACTATGGCTACACCTTC. Its protein product is CASSLRATSNYGYTF.

A remark on this clone: Its ends do not fully match the called genes, so a read error is possible. The chain is built from TRBV3-1 (or the pseudogene TRBV3-2) and TRBJ2-7, with D hard to call. CDR3 length equals 11 residues. CDR1 and CDR2 from the germline V gene are LGHDT and YNNKEL (reference sequence). Here the CDR3 reads CASNQGYEQYF. In nucleotides, the CDR3 is TGTGCCAGCAACCAAGGCTACGAGCAGTACTTC.

The genes are TRBV29-1 and TRBJ2-3; possibly TRBD1 or TRBD2 for D (5 bases each). Germline V lookup: CDR1 SQVTM, CDR2 ANQGSEA. The CDR3 is 15 residues long. V shed 3 bases and J shed 2 bases, with 15 bases lying between them. CDR3 bases: TGCAGCGTTGATCATCCAGGGACCTTCACAGATACGCAGTATTTT. Its translation is CSVDHPGTFTDTQYF.

This clone has a single count. The J gene is TRBJ1-2, the V gene TRBV4-2; 10 bases map to TRBD1. Germline V lookup: CDR1 LGHNA, CDR2 YNFKEQ. This CDR3 has 15 residues. V shed 4 bases and J 2 bases; nucleotides not matched to a gene: 4. The CDR3 coding sequence is TGTGCCAGCAGCCGAGACAGGGGGCTGAACTATGGCTACACCTTC. Its translation: CASSRDRGLNYGYTF.

The J gene is TRBJ1-5, the V gene TRBV6-4; 7 nucleotides align to TRBD1. Germline V gene sequence: CDR1 MRHNA, CDR2 SNTAGT. J lost 4 bases, V lost 4 bases, and 4 bases had no gene match. CDR3 size: 14 residues. CDR3 coding DNA: TGTGCCAGCAGTGGACAGGGTGATAATCAGCCCCAGCATTTT. Its translation: CASSGQGDNQPQHF.

The rearrangement links TRBV4-3 to TRBJ2-7; D assignment may be TRBD1 or TRBD2 (5 bases each). The V end was cut by 0 bases, the J end by 5 bases, with 14 bases between. The CDR3 runs to 15 residues. Germline V gives CDR1 LGHNA, CDR2 YSLEER. CDR3 coding DNA: TGCGCCAGCAGCCAAGATGAGCAGGGACGAAACGAGCAGTACTTC. Translated: CASSQDEQGRNEQYF.

In DNA form, the CDR3 reads TGCGCCAGCAGCCAAGAGGGGAGAGGGGAAAAACTGTTTTTT. Residues: CASSQEGRGEKLFF. The chain recombines TRBV4-1 with TRBJ1-4; D call uncertain. Germline-derived CDR1 and CDR2 are MGHRA and YSYEKL. This CDR3 has 14 amino acids. Trimming removed 0 bases at V and 8 bases at J, with 10 bases between.

The chain joins TRBV3-1 (or the pseudogene TRBV3-2) to TRBJ1-2; a possible D gene is TRBD1 (5 bases). V lost 4 bases and J lost 1, with 13 bases in between. Germline V gives CDR1 LGHDT, CDR2 YNNKEL (reference sequence). CDR3 length: 15 residues. CDR3 in amino acids: CASSPNLGGNYGYTF. CDR3 coding DNA: TGTGCCAGCAGCCCTAATTTGGGGGGTAACTATGGCTACACCTTC.

The V and J genes are TRBV6-5 and TRBJ2-7, with D perhaps TRBD1 (6 bases). Trimming took 0 bases from V and 2 from J, leaving 8 bases between them. The CDR3 contains 14 residues. Germline loops: CDR1 MNHEY, CDR2 SVGAGI. CDR3 loop: CASSYSRGTYEQYF. CDR3 nucleotide sequence: TGTGCCAGCAGTTACTCGAGGGGGACCTACGAGCAGTACTTC.

V and J are TRBV3-1 (or the pseudogene TRBV3-2) and TRBJ1-4; no clear D gene. The CDR3 totals 15 residues. In germline, CDR1 is LGHDT, CDR2 YNNKEL (reference sequence). V lost 1 base, J lost 4 bases, and 10 bases lay in between. The CDR3 DNA reads TGTGCCAGCAGCCAAGTACGCGGATATAATGAAAAACTGTTTTTT. It codes for CASSQVRGYNEKLFF.

The chain links TRBV7-9 to TRBJ1-6; 7 nucleotides match TRBD1. J was trimmed by 6 bases and V by 4 bases; bases with no gene match: 3. Germline values: CDR1 SEHNR, CDR2 FQNEAQ (reference sequence). The CDR3 contains 14 residues. The DNA of the CDR3 is TGTGCCAGCAGCTCCGGGACAGTTAATTCACCCCTCCACTTT. Translating it yields CASSSGTVNSPLHF.

The gene calls are TRBV19 and TRBJ2-1, with TRBD1 matching 10 bases. V was pared by 4 bases and J by 2 bases, with 5 bases of the junction left unmatched. CDR1 is LNHDA, CDR2 SQIVND, per germline (reference sequence). This CDR3 spans 16 amino acids. Here the CDR3 DNA reads TGTGCCAGTAGTAAAGGGGACAGGGGTCCCTACAATGAGCAGTTCTTC. Its translation is CASSKGDRGPYNEQFF.

This chain links TRBV18 with TRBJ2-2, with D unclear. V shed 0 bases and J shed 5 bases, with 7 bases lying between them. Germline values: CDR1 KGHSH, CDR2 LQKENI. The CDR3 length is 14 residues. This chain's CDR3 is CASSPPGNTGELFF. The CDR3 coding sequence is TGTGCCAGCTCACCACCAGGGAATACCGGGGAGCTGTTTTTT. Filled out from reference TRBV18 and TRBJ2-2, the complete variable domain reads NAGVMQNPRHLVRRRGQEARLRCSPMKGHSHVYWYRQLPEEGLKFMVYLQKENIIDESGMPKERFSAEFPKEGPSILRIQQVVRGDSAAYFCASSPPGNTGELFFGEGSRLTVL.

CDR3 region: CASNPAGANTEAFF. For the CDR3, the DNA is TGTGCCAGCAACCCGGCGGGGGCTAACACTGAAGCTTTCTTT. The chain carries TRBV7-9 and TRBJ1-1, with D tentatively TRBD1 (6 bases). This CDR3 is built from 14 residues. The germline gives CDR1 SEHNR, CDR2 FQNEAQ (reference sequence). V shed 7 bases and J shed 2 bases, with 14 bases lying between them.

The chain joins TRBV5-1 to TRBJ2-1; 12 bases map to TRBD2. The germline CDR1 and CDR2 sequences are SGHRS and YFSETQ. CDR3 size: 15 residues. V shed 5 bases and J 4 bases; nucleotides not matched to a gene: 4. For the CDR3, the DNA is TGCGCCAGCAGGACTAGCGGGGGACCATACAATGAGCAGTTCTTC. Translated, it gives CASRTSGGPYNEQFF.